This T cell receptor (beta chain) was found in a study of technical replicates of blood from a handful of donors. Produced via immunoSEQ multiplex PCR; TCRdb's table is partial and in-frame only. The sample contains around 100,000 clones, about 95% of which appear only once. Deletions cut 5 bases from V and 5 bases from J, with 9 bases between. The V gene's germline CDR1 is MNHEY and CDR2 SMNVEV (reference sequence). The CDR3 length is 12 residues. The rearrangement links TRBV27 to TRBJ2-5, with no clear D. The sequence came from a human donor in good health. The sequenced material came from T cells isolated from PBMCs. The CDR3 sequence is CASSLTGETQYF. For the CDR3, the DNA is TGTGCCAGCAGTCTGACCGGGGAGACCCAGTACTTC.